This is a list of T cell receptor beta chains from one sample in a study of response to subunit inactivated influenza vaccine. From the RT-PCR reads, TCRdb called clonotypes with MiXCR, one entry per CDR3 protein. The table has around 760,000 distinct CDR3 sequences, about 15% seen once; the top ten hold less than 9%. This specimen consisted of PBMCs from blood, obtained 14 to 15 days before vaccination. The receptors were gathered from a man aged 50 or older who received an inactivated influenza vaccine. Each CDR3 is given without its conserved first and last residue. Clone size is shown for a subset of rows, as once, few, many or a class of expanded clone.

V: TRBV28; size: NA; length: 12; J: TRBJ1-1; CDR3: ASSLGYLNTEAF
V: TRBV4-2; size: few; length: 15; J: TRBJ2-3; CDR3: ASSQDPLATYTDTQY
V: TRBV12-3/TRBV12-4; size: NA; length: 11; J: TRBJ1-2; CDR3: ASSPQGRAGYT
V: TRBV12-3/TRBV12-4; size: NA; length: 12; J: TRBJ1-5; CDR3: ASSKQGRNQPQH
V: TRBV6-1; size: many; length: 12; J: TRBJ2-2; CDR3: ASRPKPSTGELF
V: TRBV4-1; size: NA; length: 13; J: TRBJ2-2; CDR3: ASSEVLADTGELF
V: TRBV21-1; size: NA; length: 13; J: TRBJ1-3; CDR3: ASRNRAISGNTIY
V: TRBV4-3; size: NA; length: 13; J: TRBJ2-7; CDR3: ASSRRPGQGYEQY
V: TRBV12-3/TRBV12-4; size: NA; length: 11; J: TRBJ2-1; CDR3: ASKGVRDNEQF
V: TRBV7-2; size: few; length: 10; J: TRBJ2-1; CDR3: ASSLGAHEQF
V: TRBV5-1; size: NA; length: 11; J: TRBJ2-7; CDR3: ASSPGTVNEQY
V: TRBV29-1; size: NA; length: 11; J: TRBJ2-7; CDR3: SVELGSPYEQY
V: TRBV20-1; size: NA; length: 13; J: TRBJ1-2; CDR3: SATGTGFQLGGYT
V: TRBV12-3/TRBV12-4; size: NA; length: 13; J: TRBJ1-5; CDR3: ASSGRQGGRQPQH
V: TRBV6-2/TRBV6-3; size: many; length: 10; J: TRBJ2-1; CDR3: ASSLLSNEQF
V: TRBV12-5; size: NA; length: 12; J: TRBJ2-1; CDR3: ASEGPAAYNEQF
V: TRBV20-1; size: few; length: 12; J: TRBJ2-1; CDR3: SASSRGPYNEQF
V: TRBV6-2/TRBV6-3; size: NA; length: 14; J: TRBJ2-2; CDR3: ASINPGHTNTGELF
V: TRBV6-1; size: few; length: 12; J: TRBJ2-5; CDR3: ASIARGSGETQY
V: TRBV20-1; size: NA; length: 13; J: TRBJ2-7; CDR3: SARGTSGRTYEQY
V: TRBV28; size: NA; length: 13; J: TRBJ1-5; CDR3: ASSLLSGDGQPQH
V: TRBV10-1; size: few; length: 12; J: TRBJ2-7; CDR3: ASSTATSSYEQY
V: TRBV2; size: NA; length: 11; J: TRBJ2-7; CDR3: ASSPILGYEQY
V: TRBV5-1; size: few; length: 12; J: TRBJ2-3; CDR3: ASSPMAITDTQY
V: TRBV30; size: NA; length: 12; J: TRBJ2-7; CDR3: AWSVQGPSYEQY
V: TRBV20-1; size: NA; length: 11; J: TRBJ2-7; CDR3: SALTGNSYEQY
V: TRBV2; size: NA; length: 10; J: TRBJ2-5; CDR3: ASSEETTRLN
V: TRBV11-2; size: NA; length: 15; J: TRBJ2-5; CDR3: ASSLIAGGPRLETQY
V: TRBV20-1; size: few; length: 12; J: TRBJ2-7; CDR3: SAGRQGRDYEQY
V: TRBV20-1; size: NA; length: 8; J: TRBJ2-3; CDR3: SARVVAET
V: TRBV7-9; size: NA; length: 14; J: TRBJ1-1; CDR3: ASSLYSEQMNTEAF
V: TRBV5-1; size: few; length: 12; J: TRBJ2-7; CDR3: ASSLAGHPYEQY
V: TRBV7-2; size: few; length: 11; J: TRBJ2-4; CDR3: ASSSDIENIQY
V: TRBV27; size: many; length: 11; J: TRBJ1-5; CDR3: ASRFGPNQPQH
V: TRBV7-6; size: many; length: 11; J: TRBJ2-1; CDR3: ASSLIRSDKQF
V: TRBV28; size: few; length: 12; J: TRBJ2-6; CDR3: ATLTGSGANVLT
V: TRBV7-2; size: NA; length: 15; J: TRBJ2-4; CDR3: ASSLGPRGTREGIQY
V: TRBV12-3/TRBV12-4; size: many; length: 12; J: TRBJ2-3; CDR3: ASSLFRGTDTQY
V: TRBV10-3; size: few; length: 12; J: TRBJ1-6; CDR3: AISGQGHNSPLH
V: TRBV6-2/TRBV6-3; size: few; length: 11; J: TRBJ2-2; CDR3: ASRRRPSGELF
V: TRBV4-2; size: NA; length: 13; J: TRBJ2-7; CDR3: ASSQGGTGIYEQY
V: TRBV12-3/TRBV12-4; size: many; length: 11; J: TRBJ2-5; CDR3: ASSPDREETQY
V: TRBV4-3; size: NA; length: 14; J: TRBJ1-3; CDR3: ASSQDHRRPGNTIY
V: TRBV29-1; size: few; length: 13; J: TRBJ2-7; CDR3: SAEIGTSGYYEQY
V: TRBV6-2/TRBV6-3; size: NA; length: 10; J: TRBJ2-7; CDR3: ASSQTSGRQY
V: TRBV10-3; size: NA; length: 13; J: TRBJ2-3; CDR3: AISEVGGPGDTQY
V: TRBV20-1; size: NA; length: 14; J: TRBJ2-7; CDR3: SASGTMGISDYEQY
V: TRBV4-3; size: many; length: 12; J: TRBJ2-1; CDR3: ASSQRASYNEQF
V: TRBV29-1; size: many; length: 9; J: TRBJ2-1; CDR3: STRNSAEQF
V: TRBV5-1; size: NA; length: 13; J: TRBJ2-7; CDR3: ASSTGLAGVYEQY
V: TRBV20-1; size: many; length: 12; J: TRBJ2-3; CDR3: SATQGAWADTQY
V: TRBV7-9; size: NA; length: 13; J: TRBJ2-3; CDR3: ASSLPQFGTDTQY
V: TRBV7-9; size: few; length: 12; J: TRBJ2-5; CDR3: ASSLTGLQETQY